This TCR beta chain was identified during a study of lymphopenia after photon versus proton radiotherapy. Findings of the study overall: Under photons, naive T cells and diversity fell while effector/memory populations rose. After the lymphocyte nadir, photon-treated repertoires showed oligoclonal expansion, especially of CD8+ Temra cells.

To note about this clone: Its matching antigen is unknown.

Clones were read by immunoSEQ multiplex PCR, and TCRdb kept only the in-frame ones, dropping some. The profile shows 65,000 to 75,000 clones, about 90% of them singletons. V lost 3 bases to trimming and J lost 0 bases, with 8 bases between them. This CDR3 comprises 14 residues. CDR1 MNHNY and CDR2 SVGAGI come from the germline V gene (reference sequence). The source of this sequence is a man older than 75 with esophageal cancer. The chain has TRBV6-6 and TRBJ1-1; D gene ambiguous. The sequenced sample was peripheral blood, obtained from a patient treated with proton-based radiotherapy. The CDR3 coding sequence is TGTGCCAGCAGTTATCAAGGGATGAACACTGAAGCTTTCTTT. Translated: CASSYQGMNTEAFF.